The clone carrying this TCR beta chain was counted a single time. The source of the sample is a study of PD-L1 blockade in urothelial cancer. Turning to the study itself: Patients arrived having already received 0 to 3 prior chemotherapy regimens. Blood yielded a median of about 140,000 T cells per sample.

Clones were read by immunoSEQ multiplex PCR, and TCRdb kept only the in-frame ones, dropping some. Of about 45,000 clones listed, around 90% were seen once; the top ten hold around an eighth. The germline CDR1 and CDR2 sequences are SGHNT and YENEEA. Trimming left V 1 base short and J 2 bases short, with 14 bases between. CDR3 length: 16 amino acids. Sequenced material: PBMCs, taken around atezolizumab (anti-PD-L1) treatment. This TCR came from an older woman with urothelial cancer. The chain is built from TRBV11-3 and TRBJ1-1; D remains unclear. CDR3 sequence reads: CASSLGAGQGNTEAFF. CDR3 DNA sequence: TGTGCCAGCAGCTTAGGGGCAGGTCAAGGAAACACTGAAGCTTTCTTT.